The rows below give T cell receptor beta chains drawn from one sample of a study of blood T cell repertoires in COVID-19. The method was immunoSEQ multiplex PCR; TCRdb's version includes in-frame clones alone and lacks a portion of them. The sample records 120,000 to 150,000 clones, roughly 80% being singletons. Sequenced: peripheral blood. The receptors were gathered from a human donor in a cohort sampled during active COVID-19. Each CDR3 is given with its conserved first and last residue. D genes are given only for firm matches. Rows may omit the clone size; those that give it use once, few, many or a size class.

abundance	d_gene	v_gene	j_gene	CDR3nt	CDR3aa
-	-	TRBV7-7	TRBJ2-3	TGTGCTAGCAGCCCCCTGAGGAGCACAGATACGCAGTATTTT	CASSPLRSTDTQYF
-	-	TRBV5-1	TRBJ1-4	TGCGCCAGCAGCTTGGCCCGGACAGCAAATGAAAAACTGTTTTTT	CASSLARTANEKLFF
-	-	TRBV10-3	TRBJ2-4	TGTGCCATCAGCAGGGGAGCTGACAAAAACATTCAGTACTTC	CAISRGADKNIQYF
-	TRBD1	TRBV28	TRBJ1-6	TGTGCCAGCAGTGGACAGGGGGCAGGGAATTCACCCCTCCACTTT	CASSGQGAGNSPLHF
-	TRBD1	TRBV5-5	TRBJ2-1	TGTGCCAGCAGCCCCGGGACAGGGGGATACAATGAGCAGTTCTTC	CASSPGTGGYNEQFF
-	-	TRBV2	TRBJ1-4	TGTGCCAGCAGTGAACGGAGGGCTGATGAAAAACTGTTTTTT	CASSERRADEKLFF
-	-	TRBV7-6	TRBJ2-3	TGTGCCAGCAGCTTAGAGGGGGGGACAGATACGCAGTATTTT	CASSLEGGTDTQYF
-	TRBD1	TRBV7-2	TRBJ2-7	TGTGCCAGCAGCCCCAACAGGGGGCCCCCCTACGAGCAGTACTTC	CASSPNRGPPYEQYF
-	TRBD2	TRBV12-5	TRBJ2-1	TGTGCTAGTGGTTTGGGGACTAGCGATGAGCAGTTCTTC	CASGLGTSDEQFF
-	TRBD1	TRBV28	TRBJ1-6	TGTGCCAGCAGCTATTCCGGGACAGGGAATTCACCCCTCCACTTT	CASSYSGTGNSPLHF
-	TRBD2	TRBV7-9	TRBJ2-3	TGTGCCAGCAGCTTCCGCGGGGGGCGCACAGATACGCAGTATTTT	CASSFRGGRTDTQYF
-	-	TRBV7-9	TRBJ1-2	TGTGCCAGCAGCGCGGGCACAGCCGAAAACTATGGCTACACCTTC	CASSAGTAENYGYTF
few	TRBD1	TRBV28	TRBJ1-2	TGTGCCAGCAGGACAGGGGACGGCTACACCTTC	CASRTGDGYTF
-	-	TRBV12-3/TRBV12-4	TRBJ1-3	TGTGCCAGCAGTTTGTCTAGTGGAAACACCATATATTTT	CASSLSSGNTIYF
-	-	TRBV30	TRBJ1-2	TGTGCCTGGTATCCCAGGGTTTCCTATGGCTACACCTTC	CAWYPRVSYGYTF
-	-	TRBV12-3/TRBV12-4	TRBJ2-7	TGTGCCAGCAGTTACAACCCGTCCTACGAGCAGTACTTC	CASSYNPSYEQYF
-	TRBD2	TRBV24-1	TRBJ2-3	TGTGCCACCAGTGTTCCCAGCGGGGGGCCAGATACGCAGTATTTT	CATSVPSGGPDTQYF
-	TRBD1	TRBV9	TRBJ1-2	TGTGCCAGCAGCTTAACCGGGACAGCCGACTATGGCTACACCTTC	CASSLTGTADYGYTF
-	-	TRBV14	TRBJ1-1	TGTGCCAGCAGCCAAAGTTCAACCGGTTTCTTT	CASSQSSTGFF
-	-	TRBV30	TRBJ1-2	TGTGCCTGGAGCCCGTCAGATTTCCTCAATGGCTACACCTTC	CAWSPSDFLNGYTF
-	TRBD1	TRBV15	TRBJ2-7	TGTGCCACCAGCAGAGGCCACGGGACAGGGTCGGACGAGCAGTACTTC	CATSRGHGTGSDEQYF
-	TRBD1	TRBV9	TRBJ1-2	TGTGCCAGCAGCACTGACAGGGGCCCCACGGGCTACACCTTC	CASSTDRGPTGYTF
-	TRBD1	TRBV5-6	TRBJ1-4	TGTGCCAGCAGCTTGGAACAGGGGGACGAAAAACTGTTTTTT	CASSLEQGDEKLFF
few	-	TRBV7-3	TRBJ2-2	TGTGCCAGCAGCTTACTAGACGCGAACACCGGGGAGCTGTTTTTT	CASSLLDANTGELFF
few	TRBD1	TRBV6-5	TRBJ1-1	TGTGCCAGCAGAGACCAGGGACAGGGGACCACTGAAGCTTTCTTT	CASRDQGQGTTEAFF
-	TRBD1	TRBV29-1	TRBJ1-3	TGCAGCGCTTGGGACAGGGGGGCTGGAAACACCATATATTTT	CSAWDRGAGNTIYF